The rows below give T cell receptor beta chains drawn from one sample of a study of cytomegalovirus exposure and HLA in healthy donors. Data came from immunoSEQ multiplex PCR; TCRdb stores just in-frame clones and leaves some out. The sample yields more than 85,000 clones, around 75% seen once. Sequenced material: PBMCs. The source of these receptors is a man aged 25 to 40 in good health and CMV-seronegative. CDR3s include the opening cysteine and the closing phenylalanine or tryptophan. D genes are given only for firm matches. Clone size is shown for a subset of rows, as once, few, many or a class of expanded clone.

d_call	v_call	clone_size	j_call	cdr3_nt	cdr3_aa
TRBD1	TRBV6-5	-	TRBJ2-5	TGTGCCAGCAGTTACTCGAGCTCAGGGGGCGCCGAGACCCAGTACTTC	CASSYSSSGGAETQYF
-	TRBV16	-	TRBJ1-3	TGTGCCAGCAGCCAAGGGTACTCCGGGAACACCATATATTTT	CASSQGYSGNTIYF
TRBD2	TRBV7-6	-	TRBJ2-7	TGTGCCAGCAGCTTGGAGCCAGATTCGACTAGCGGGAGTTACGAGCAGTACTTC	CASSLEPDSTSGSYEQYF
-	TRBV19	-	TRBJ1-4	TGTGCCAGTAAGGCTCGCGGGCATGAAAAACTGTTTTTT	CASKARGHEKLFF
-	TRBV30	few	TRBJ1-5	TGTGCCTGGAGCGGGGGGGGGCTAGGACAGCCCCAGCATTTT	CAWSGGGLGQPQHF
TRBD2	TRBV11-3	many	TRBJ2-2	TGTGCCAGCAGCTTAGGGGGACTAGCTTCCCGGGAGCTGTTTTTT	CASSLGGLASRELFF
-	TRBV19	-	TRBJ1-5	TGTGCCAGTAGTATAGTGGCCCAGGGCAATCAGCCCCAGCATTTT	CASSIVAQGNQPQHF
-	TRBV7-2	once	TRBJ1-5	TGTGCCAGCAGCTTCCCTTTGCAGCCCCAGCATTTT	CASSFPLQPQHF
TRBD1	TRBV5-1	-	TRBJ2-7	TGCGCCAGCAGCCCTCGGACAGGGGACGGCGAGCAGTACTTC	CASSPRTGDGEQYF
-	TRBV4-1	-	TRBJ1-4	TGCGCCAGCAGCCAAGCCCCCCCAGACATACGCCGGGAAAAACTGTTTTTT	CASSQAPPDIRREKLFF
-	TRBV19	-	TRBJ1-5	TGTGCCAGTAGTATAGACAGGGAAGAGCCCCAGCATTTT	CASSIDREEPQHF
TRBD1	TRBV2	-	TRBJ2-1	TGTGCCAGCAACGCAGGGACAGGGGGCCTCGATGAGCAGTTCTTC	CASNAGTGGLDEQFF
TRBD1	TRBV6-5	-	TRBJ1-4	TGTGCCAGCAGTTACTCGGGACAGGGGGCGAGTAAACTGTTTTTT	CASSYSGQGASKLFF
TRBD1	TRBV6-1	-	TRBJ2-7	TGTGCCAGCAGCGAGGGGGACAGGGTGCTAGGACACTTC	CASSEGDRVLGHF
-	TRBV7-8	-	TRBJ2-1	TGTGCCAGCAGCCCGAATAGCGGCCTAAGGGGCAATGAGCAGTTCTTC	CASSPNSGLRGNEQFF
TRBD1	TRBV7-2	few	TRBJ1-4	TGTGCCAGCAGCTTAGGACAGGGGTATGAAAAACTGTTTTTT	CASSLGQGYEKLFF
-	TRBV18	-	TRBJ2-2	TGTGCCACCCCAAGGGGTAACACCGGGGAGCTGTTTTTT	CATPRGNTGELFF
TRBD2	TRBV10-2	once	TRBJ2-7	TGCGCCAGCAGCCGGACTAGCGGACCCTACGAGCAGTACTTC	CASSRTSGPYEQYF
TRBD1	TRBV27	-	TRBJ1-2	TGTGCCAGCAGTTTGAGGTGGGGACAGGGCGGAGACTATGGCTACACCTTC	CASSLRWGQGGDYGYTF
-	TRBV19	-	TRBJ2-7	TGTGCCAGTAGCGGGGATACCTACGAGCAGTACTTC	CASSGDTYEQYF
TRBD1	TRBV4-3	few	TRBJ2-7	TGCGCCAGCAGCCAAGATCATGGGACAGGGTCTGACGAGCAGTACTTC	CASSQDHGTGSDEQYF
TRBD1	TRBV4-3	-	TRBJ2-7	TGCGCCAGCAGCCAAGACAGGGGGACCTACGAGCAGTACTTC	CASSQDRGTYEQYF
-	TRBV27	-	TRBJ2-3	TGTGCCAGCAGTTCACTGATTACGGATACGCAGTATTTT	CASSSLITDTQYF
-	TRBV28	-	TRBJ2-5	TGTGCCAGCAGTATTTACAGGGAACAAGAGACCCAGTACTTC	CASSIYREQETQYF
-	TRBV30	once	TRBJ1-6	TGTGCCTGGACCACCGGTTCGAGCGGTTCACCCCTCCACTTT	CAWTTGSSGSPLHF
-	TRBV5-1	-	TRBJ1-3	TGCGCCAGCAGCTTGGCCGGGGGAAATTCTGGAAACACCATATATTTT	CASSLAGGNSGNTIYF
TRBD2	TRBV27	-	TRBJ2-7	TGTGCCAGCGGACTAGCGGGGGGTGCCTACGAGCAGTACTTC	CASGLAGGAYEQYF
TRBD1	TRBV10-3	once	TRBJ2-3	TGTGCCATCAGGCGGGGACAGGCAGCAGATACGCAGTATTTT	CAIRRGQAADTQYF
TRBD1	TRBV4-3	-	TRBJ2-2	TGCGCCAGCAGCATGGACAGGGTTTCCACCGGGGAGCTGTTTTTT	CASSMDRVSTGELFF
TRBD1	TRBV7-2	-	TRBJ1-1	TGTGCCAGCAGCTGGACAGGGATGAACACTGAAGCTTTCTTT	CASSWTGMNTEAFF
-	TRBV28	-	TRBJ1-5	TGTGCCAGCAGTTTAACGACAGGAATCAATCAGCCCCAGCATTTT	CASSLTTGINQPQHF
TRBD1	TRBV29-1	-	TRBJ2-1	TGCAGCGTTGAAGATCGGAAAGGGGGCCTGTTCTTC	CSVEDRKGGLFF
-	TRBV2	-	TRBJ2-7	TGTGCCAGCACCGGTACGGCGGGAAAACAGGGGAGGACCTACGAGCAGTACTTC	CASTGTAGKQGRTYEQYF
-	TRBV25-1	-	TRBJ1-6	TGTGCCAGCAGTGAATGGGGAGACGAATCCCCCCTCCACTTT	CASSEWGDESPLHF
-	TRBV6-1	-	TRBJ1-2	TGTGCCAGCAGTGCTCCCCCCGGGACTCAACCCGCGTATGGCTACACCTTC	CASSAPPGTQPAYGYTF
-	TRBV12-5	-	TRBJ2-3	TGTGCTAGTGGTTTGTCCTTAACAGATACGCAGTATTTT	CASGLSLTDTQYF
-	TRBV7-9	-	TRBJ2-3	TGTGCCAGCAGCTTAGCAAATCTAGCGTTTAGCACAGATACGCAGTATTTT	CASSLANLAFSTDTQYF
-	TRBV28	-	TRBJ2-2	TGTGCCAGCAAGACGGGAGACGCCGGGGAGCTGTTTTTT	CASKTGDAGELFF
TRBD1	TRBV2	-	TRBJ2-7	TGTGCCAGCACAGGGGGATTCAACGAGCAGTACTTC	CASTGGFNEQYF
-	TRBV5-6	-	TRBJ2-2	TGTGCCAGCAGCTTGGGATTTGGGGCAGGGAGGAGCAAGGAGCTGTTTTTT	CASSLGFGAGRSKELFF
TRBD1	TRBV18	once	TRBJ1-1	TGTGCCAGCTCACCTGGGACAGGCGAAGCTTTCTTT	CASSPGTGEAFF
TRBD2	TRBV7-2	-	TRBJ2-1	TGTGCCAGCAGCGCACTAGCGGGGGGGCTCAATGAGCAGTTCTTC	CASSALAGGLNEQFF
TRBD1	TRBV5-1	-	TRBJ2-3	TGCGCCAGCAGCTTGACCCTGAGACAGGGCCAAGTTTGGGATACGCAGTATTTT	CASSLTLRQGQVWDTQYF
-	TRBV14	-	TRBJ1-2	TGTGCCAGCAGCCAAGTCCGAGGGAATGGCTACACCTTC	CASSQVRGNGYTF
-	TRBV6-5	-	TRBJ2-3	TGTGCCAGCAGTTACGGCGTAGAGGCAGATACGCAGTATTTT	CASSYGVEADTQYF
-	TRBV5-5	-	TRBJ2-5	TGTGCCAGCAGCCCGGGTGAAGAGACCCAGTACTTC	CASSPGEETQYF
-	TRBV7-3	-	TRBJ2-5	TGTGCCAGCTCACGGGATGGGTGGGAGACCCAGTACTTC	CASSRDGWETQYF
-	TRBV4-3	few	TRBJ1-5	TGCGCCAGCAGCCAAGATGGAGTTAATCAGCCCCAGCATTTT	CASSQDGVNQPQHF
TRBD2	TRBV6-5	-	TRBJ2-5	TGTGCCAGCAGTCAGACTAGCGGGAAGGAGACCCAGTACTTC	CASSQTSGKETQYF
-	TRBV25-1	few	TRBJ1-4	TGTGCCAGCACCACGAGGGGGGAAAAACTGTTTTTT	CASTTRGEKLFF
-	TRBV29-1	-	TRBJ2-2	TGCAGCGTTGAAAGGGGCGTAGACACCGGGGAGCTGTTTTTT	CSVERGVDTGELFF
-	TRBV6-5	-	TRBJ1-4	TGTGCCAGCCAAGGGGCGGCGGAGAGTAATGAAAAACTGTTTTTT	CASQGAAESNEKLFF
-	TRBV10-1	-	TRBJ1-3	TGCGCCAGCAGTGATTCAGGGAGAAACACCATATATTTT	CASSDSGRNTIYF
-	TRBV30	-	TRBJ1-2	TGTGCCTGGAGTGATACAGCTAACTATGGCTACACCTTC	CAWSDTANYGYTF
TRBD2	TRBV5-1	few	TRBJ2-1	TGCGCCAGCAGCTTGGTTTTGGGGACTAGCGCGTACAATGAGCAGTTCTTC	CASSLVLGTSAYNEQFF
-	TRBV4-3	-	TRBJ2-5	TGCGCCAGCAGCCAAGATCCCGAGGAGACCCAGTACTTC	CASSQDPEETQYF
TRBD2	TRBV2	-	TRBJ2-5	TGTGCCAGCAGTGATACTAGCGGGAGGGCCCCAGAGACCCAGTACTTC	CASSDTSGRAPETQYF